This TCR beta chain was obtained from a study of blood T cell repertoires in COVID-19. The overall study: Some COVID-19 samples were acute and others convalescent; all came from the United States, Italy and Spain. Sample material is recorded as cDNA or gDNA derived from T cells, B-cell-depleted T cells, or PBMCs.

Original processing methods: Counts of nucleated cells, estimated from reference gene primer amplification, were obtained. Clones were read by immunoSEQ multiplex PCR, and TCRdb kept only the in-frame ones, dropping some. The DNA gave D and trimming, while V, J and clone size come from that table. This sample carries over 200,000 clones, approximately 84% of them seen once, and the ten largest clones take 6.5% to 9%. This clonotype was sampled from a woman aged 45-59 years with active or convalescent COVID-19. Sequencing was carried out using peripheral blood.

The chain's CDR3 is CASSLNTIGTEAFF. CDR3 bases: TGTGCCAGCAGCTTGAACACCATTGGTACTGAAGCTTTCTTT. The chain uses TRBV11-1 and TRBJ1-1; no clear D. CDR1 is SGHAT, CDR2 FQDESV, per germline (reference sequence). The CDR3 spans 14 residues. The ends were cut back, 3 bases at V and 5 bases at J, with 13 bases in the middle.